This entry features one T cell receptor beta chain sequence. What it binds is not known. This record belongs to a study of human thymus T cells. TCRdb's copy holds only in-frame clones and misses some; the assay was immunoSEQ multiplex PCR. The sample includes some 130,000 clones, around 94% of them seen just once. Resections from corrective heart surgery provided thymus tissue. Corrective surgery for congenital heart defects was being performed on the healthy Finnish infants who were the donors. Trimming removed 3 bases from V and 3 bases from J, with 15 bases in between. Germline V gene sequence: CDR1 GTSNPN, CDR2 SVGIG (reference sequence). The CDR3 consists of 14 residues. Overall study results and limits: Across thymic and blood repertoires, the usage of V and J genes appeared to be biased. Thymic repertoires overlap heavily among unrelated individuals, related research has reported.

The V and J genes are TRBV30 and TRBJ2-7; weak D call: TRBD2 (5 bases). Sequencing was performed on thymus tissue. The TCR comes from a boy younger than two with a congenital heart defect but otherwise immunologically healthy. The CDR3 loop reads CAWSTDPGIYEQYF. DNA for the CDR3: TGTGCCTGGAGCACGGATCCGGGGATCTACGAGCAGTACTTC.